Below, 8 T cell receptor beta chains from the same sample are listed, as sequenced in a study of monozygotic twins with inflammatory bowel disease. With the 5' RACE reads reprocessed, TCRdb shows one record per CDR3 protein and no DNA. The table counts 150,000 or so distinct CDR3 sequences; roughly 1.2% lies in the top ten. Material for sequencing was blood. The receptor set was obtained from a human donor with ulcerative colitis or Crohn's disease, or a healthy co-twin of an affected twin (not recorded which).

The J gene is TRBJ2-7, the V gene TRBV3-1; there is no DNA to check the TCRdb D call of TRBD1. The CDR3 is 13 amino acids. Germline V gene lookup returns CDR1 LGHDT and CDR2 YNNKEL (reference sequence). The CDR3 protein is CASSEGQVYEQYF.

This CDR3 reads CASSLAGQGDGYTF. J is TRBJ1-2 and V is TRBV5-1; TCRdb returns TRBD1, unconfirmable since there is no DNA. The germline V gene has CDR1 SGHRS and CDR2 YFSETQ. This CDR3 comprises 14 residues.

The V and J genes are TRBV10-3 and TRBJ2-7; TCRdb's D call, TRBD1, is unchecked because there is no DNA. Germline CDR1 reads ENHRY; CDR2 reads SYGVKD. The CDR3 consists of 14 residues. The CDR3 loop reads CATDPGQGHYEQYF.

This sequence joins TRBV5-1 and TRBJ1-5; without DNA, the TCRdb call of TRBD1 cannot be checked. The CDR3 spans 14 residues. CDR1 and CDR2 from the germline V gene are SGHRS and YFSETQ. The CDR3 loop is CASRFTGSNQPQHF. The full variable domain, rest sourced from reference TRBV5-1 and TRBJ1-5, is KAGVTQTPRYLIKTRGQQVTLSCSPISGHRSVSWYQQTPGQGLQFLFEYFSETQRNKGNFPGRFSGRQFSNSRSEMNVSTLELGDSALYLCASRFTGSNQPQHFGDGTRLSIL.

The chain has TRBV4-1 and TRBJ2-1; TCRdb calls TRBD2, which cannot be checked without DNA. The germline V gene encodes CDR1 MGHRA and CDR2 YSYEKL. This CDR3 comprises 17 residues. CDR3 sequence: CASSRTSGYNSYNEQFF.

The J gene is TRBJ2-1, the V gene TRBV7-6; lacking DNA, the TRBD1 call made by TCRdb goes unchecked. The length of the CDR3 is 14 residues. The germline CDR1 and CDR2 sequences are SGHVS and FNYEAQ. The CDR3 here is CASSLDRGHGEQFF.

The CDR3 reads CASSFGTGPYYGYTF. The chain combines TRBV27 with TRBJ1-2; TCRdb gives TRBD1 as the D gene, but with no DNA this cannot be confirmed. Germline CDR1 reads MNHEY; CDR2 reads SMNVEV (reference sequence). The CDR3 has 15 amino acids.

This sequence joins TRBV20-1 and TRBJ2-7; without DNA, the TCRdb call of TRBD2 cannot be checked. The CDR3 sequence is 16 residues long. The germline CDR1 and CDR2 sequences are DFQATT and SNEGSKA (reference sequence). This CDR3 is CSANPVTSGSLYEQYF.